The 26 T cell receptor beta chains below come from one sample, sequenced in a study of metastatic and nonmetastatic thyroid tumors. No patient received treatment before thyroid surgery. MiXCR re-clonotyped the PCR reads for TCRdb. The sample includes roughly 55,000 clones, about 17% of them seen just once. The specimen sequenced was blood. The receptors derive from a male donor with papillary thyroid cancer or a benign thyroid nodule (not recorded which). Some clones in this sample may be carry-over from other donors' samples.

The chain couples TRBV11-2 to TRBJ1-2, with D hard to call. The germline V gene encodes CDR1 SGHAT and CDR2 FQNNGV. This CDR3 is built from 14 residues. V lost 1 base and J 5 bases, leaving 11 bases between the germline ends. The CDR3 loop reads CASSLGWTDYGYTF. The CDR3 DNA reads TGTGCCAGCAGCTTAGGATGGACGGATTATGGCTACACCTTC.

The table lists this clone with many counts. V gene TRBV5-8 combines with J gene TRBJ2-7, with D perhaps given as TRBD1 or TRBD2 (5 bases each). V was clipped by 2 bases and J by 3 bases, with 15 bases between them. CDR3 length: 15 amino acids. Germline V CDR1 and CDR2: SGHTS, YDEGEE. Written as DNA, the CDR3 is TGTGCCAGCAGCTTTCGGGTGGGGGAAGTCTACGAGCAGTACTTC. Protein product: CASSFRVGEVYEQYF.

This clone was detected many times. Since a much larger clone is just one base distant, this may be a read error. The V and J genes are TRBV6-6 and TRBJ2-2; the D gene could be TRBD1 or TRBD2 (5 bases each). Germline loops: CDR1 MNHNY, CDR2 SVGAGI (reference sequence). This CDR3 is built from 15 residues. DNA of the CDR3: TGTGCCGGCAGTTACTCAGAGGGGTTTGCCGGGGAGCTGTTTTTT. Translating gives CAGSYSEGFAGELFF.

This clone was picked up many times. The chain uses TRBV11-2 and TRBJ2-1; TRBD2 matches 13 bases. Germline CDR1 is SGHAT and CDR2 is FQNNGV. The CDR3 is 15 amino acids. The V segment lost 5 bases and the J segment 9 bases; nucleotides outside the gene matches: 7. This CDR3 reads CASSPTSGRSGEQFF. CDR3 sequence (DNA): TGTGCCAGCAGCCCGACTAGCGGGAGGTCGGGTGAGCAGTTCTTC.

The chain recombines TRBV20-1 with TRBJ1-6; unclear D gene. The CDR3 is 17 amino acids. Germline V gene data show CDR1 as DFQATT and CDR2 as SNEGSKA (reference sequence). The germline V and J ends were trimmed by 1 base and 11 bases, with 24 bases remaining between them. CDR3 sequence (DNA): TGCAGTGCTAGAGGGACGGAACCCGGGTCGTTGAATCCACCCCTCCACTTT. Translated: CSARGTEPGSLNPPLHF.

With respect to this clone: This clone may be a read error of a much larger clone one base away. V gene TRBV14 combines with J gene TRBJ2-3; D gene uncertain. Germline-derived CDR1 and CDR2 are SGHDN and FVKESK. This CDR3 is 13 amino acids long. CDR3 in amino acids: CASRPLGTDKQYF. For the CDR3, the DNA is TGTGCCAGCAGGCCCCTCGGCACAGATAAGCAGTATTTT.

This clone was seen ten or more times. Distinct nucleotide sequences in the sample also encode this CDR3. The rearrangement joins TRBV20-1 to TRBJ2-7; 9 nucleotides align to TRBD1. The V gene's germline CDR1 is DFQATT and CDR2 SNEGSKA (reference sequence). Trimming took 6 bases from V and 2 from J; bases not matched to a gene: 8. The CDR3 has 14 residues. CDR3 sequence (DNA): TGCAGTGCCATGAGGGACAGGGCACCCTACGAGCAGTACTTC. Translated, it gives CSAMRDRAPYEQYF.

This clone was detected a few times. The junction does not match germline at one end; this may be a read error. This chain connects TRBV12-3 or TRBV12-4 to TRBJ1-4; D gene unclear. This CDR3 has 11 amino acids. CDR3 in DNA: TGTGCCAGCAGTTCCGGGGAGAGACTCGTTTTT. This translates into CASSSGERLVF.

This clone was seen many times. The chain links TRBV9 to TRBJ1-1; a possible D gene is TRBD1 (5 bases). Germline lookup yields CDR1 SGDLS and CDR2 YYNGEE. This CDR3 spans 16 amino acids. V gave up 3 bases and J gave up 0 bases, with 15 bases separating them. CDR3 residues: CASSAQGGPMNTEAFF. The CDR3 nucleotides read TGTGCCAGCAGCGCCCAGGGAGGGCCCATGAACACTGAAGCTTTCTTT.

At least ten counts were recorded for this clone. The chain combines TRBV29-1 with TRBJ2-7; the D is unclear. V lost 4 bases and J 3 bases, leaving 16 bases between the germline ends. The CDR3 has 14 residues. The germline gives CDR1 SQVTM, CDR2 ANQGSEA. The CDR3 DNA reads TGCAGCGTTGGGGCCCCTACCTCGAACTACGAGCAGTACTTC. Its translation: CSVGAPTSNYEQYF.

This clone was found a few times. A junction boundary mismatches the germline segment, possibly from a read error. The genes are TRBV19 and TRBJ1-3; D gene unclear. CDR1 is LNHDA, CDR2 SQIVND, per germline (reference sequence). The CDR3 length is 14 residues. The CDR3 here is CARPGLSCGNAIYF. The CDR3 DNA is TGTGCCCGCCCTGGGTTAAGTTGCGGAAACGCCATATATTTT.

In regard to this clone: With a much larger clone just one base away, this may be a read error. The same CDR3 also results from other DNA sequences found in this sample. The chain couples TRBV4-3 to TRBJ2-3; D is uncertain. Germline lookup yields CDR1 LGHNA and CDR2 YSLEER. Deletions cut 3 bases from V and 3 bases from J, with 10 bases between. The CDR3 sequence is 14 residues long. The CDR3 sequence is CASSQTGNTDTQYF. The CDR3 coding sequence is TGCGCCAGCAGCCAGACCGGTAATACAGATACGCAGTATTTT.

This clone showed up many times. The chain is built from TRBV6-2 or TRBV6-3 and TRBJ1-5; 7 bases agree with TRBD1. V lost 0 bases, J lost 0 bases, and 14 bases stayed unmatched. This CDR3 contains 20 residues. Germline CDR1 MNHEY, CDR2 SVGEGT. The CDR3 spells CASSYSTGPTTESSNQPQHF. CDR3 nucleotide sequence: TGTGCCAGCAGTTACTCGACAGGGCCCACGACAGAATCTAGCAATCAGCCCCAGCATTTT.

This clone has a count of ten or more. The chain recombines TRBV28 with TRBJ2-3; D is ambiguous. The germline CDR1 and CDR2 sequences are MDHEN and SYDVKM. V lost 6 bases and J lost 4, with 17 bases in between. The CDR3 loop spans 15 amino acids. Here the CDR3 DNA reads TGTGCCAGCAGCCCCGTCCGCTATGTGGCAGATACGCAGTATTTT. It is translated as CASSPVRYVADTQYF.

This clone occurred many times. V gene TRBV6-1 combines with J gene TRBJ2-3, with TRBD2 identical over 10 bases. Per germline, CDR1 MNHNS and CDR2 SASEGT. V lost 5 bases, J lost 5 bases, and 7 bases stayed unmatched. This CDR3 is built from 15 residues. Written as DNA, the CDR3 is TGTGCCAGCAGTCCAGCGGGGGGGCGTAAAGATACGCAGTATTTT. This codes for CASSPAGGRKDTQYF.

This clone was recorded at least ten times. The rearrangement uses TRBV18 and TRBJ1-1, with TRBD1 matching over 8 bases. CDR3 size: 15 residues. Per germline, CDR1 KGHSH and CDR2 LQKENI. J lost 6 bases, V lost 6 bases, and 12 bases had no gene match. The CDR3 DNA reads TGTGCCAGCTCGCGCTCTCAGGGGGCGTCGCCTGAAGCTTTCTTT. Protein product: CASSRSQGASPEAFF.

This clone is medium-sized in the sample. This chain connects TRBV6-1 to TRBJ2-1, with D perhaps TRBD2 (6 bases). V lost 4 bases, J lost 1 base, and 20 bases lay in between. The CDR3 runs to 18 residues. Germline V lookup: CDR1 MNHNS, CDR2 SASEGT. The chain's CDR3 is CASSAREGGIISYNEQFF. The CDR3 DNA follows: TGTGCCAGCAGTGCGAGAGAGGGCGGGATTATATCCTACAATGAGCAGTTCTTC.

This clone turned up a few times. A clone one base away is much larger, so this may be a read error. The chain carries TRBV10-3 and TRBJ2-3, with 14 bases aligning to TRBD2. The CDR3 contains 20 residues. Losses at the gene ends were 2 bases for V and 5 bases for J; bases not matched to a gene: 15. Germline loops: CDR1 ENHRY, CDR2 SYGVKD. The CDR3 protein is CAISEPTTSGGDGNRDTQYF. As DNA, the CDR3 is TGTGCCATCAGTGAGCCAACGACTAGCGGGGGGGACGGTAACCGAGATACGCAGTATTTT.

This clone came up many times. The gene calls are TRBV4-3 and TRBJ2-3; a possible D gene is TRBD2 (6 bases). Germline V gene sequence: CDR1 LGHNA, CDR2 YSLEER. Deletions cut 2 bases from V and 3 bases from J, with 15 bases between. There are 16 residues in the CDR3. CDR3 in amino acids: CASSQRTGEPTDTQYF. The CDR3 DNA is TGCGCCAGCAGCCAAAGGACGGGGGAGCCAACAGATACGCAGTATTTT.

On this clone itself: This may be a read error: a much more frequent sequence differs by one nucleotide. DNA for the CDR3: TGTGCCAGCAGCCAGGGACTACCTAGTGCCCAGTACTTC. This encodes CASSQGLPSAQYF. The chain links TRBV14 to TRBJ2-5; TRBD2 matches 7 bases. The CDR3 sequence is 13 residues long. The ends lost 3 bases at V and 9 bases at J; junction bases unmatched: 7. From germline, CDR1 is SGHDN and CDR2 FVKESK. The variable domain in full, with the rest retrieved from reference TRBV14 and TRBJ2-5, is EAGVTQFPSHSVIEKGQTVTLRCDPISGHDNLYWYRRVMGKEIKFLLHFVKESKQDESGMPNNRFLAERTGGTYSTLKVQPAELEDSGVYFCASSQGLPSAQYFGPGTRLLVL.

In the case of this clone: A much larger clone lies one base from this, so it may be a read error. This same CDR3 is encoded by further DNA sequences in the sample. Here the CDR3 DNA reads TGTGCCAGCAGGGGGGACCCAGATACGCAGTATTTT. Translating it yields CASRGDPDTQYF. The chain recombines TRBV19 with TRBJ2-3; D is possibly TRBD1 (7 bases). CDR3 length: 12 residues. Germline V gives CDR1 LNHDA, CDR2 SQIVND (reference sequence). Trimming removed 9 bases from V and 4 bases from J, with 11 bases in between.

Concerning this clone itself: This clone may be a read error of a much larger clone one base away. The rearrangement joins TRBV6-5 to TRBJ2-1, with TRBD2 identical over 8 bases. The CDR3 contains 15 residues. CDR1 is MNHEY, CDR2 SVGAGI, per germline. CDR3 amino acids: CASSSRLSGINEHLF. The CDR3 DNA reads TGTGCCAGCAGTTCTCGACTTAGCGGGATCAATGAGCATCTCTTC.

This chain links TRBV28 with TRBJ1-2; TRBD1 matches 7 bases. The CDR3 covers 15 residues. The V gene end was trimmed by 2 bases and the J gene end by 4 bases; junction bases not matched to a gene: 7. Germline CDR1 and CDR2: MDHEN and SYDVKM. The CDR3 nucleotides are TGTGCCAGCAGTTTAAGGGGACAGCCCTTCTATGGCTACACCTTC. Residues: CASSLRGQPFYGYTF.

The chain has TRBV20-1 and TRBJ2-1, with 8 bases that match TRBD2. Germline CDR1 is DFQATT and CDR2 is SNEGSKA (reference sequence). This CDR3 has 15 amino acids. The J segment lost 2 bases and the V segment lost 1 base, leaving 4 bases of the junction unmatched. CDR3 nucleotides: TGCAGTGCTAGAGCCGGGACTAGTCCCTACAATGAGCAGTTCTTC. Its translation: CSARAGTSPYNEQFF.

This clone was seen at least ten times. The rearrangement uses TRBV28 and TRBJ1-5; TRBD1 aligns across 8 bases. The V and J ends lost 5 bases and 5 bases, in that order; junction bases with no gene match: 11. The germline V gene encodes CDR1 MDHEN and CDR2 SYDVKM. This CDR3 contains 16 residues. CDR3 nucleotides: TGTGCCAGCAGTCCCTCCGGGACAGGTGCGTATCAGCCCCAGCATTTT. Its protein is CASSPSGTGAYQPQHF.

The chain is built from TRBV6-2 or TRBV6-3 and TRBJ2-7, with a tentative D call TRBD1 (6 bases). The CDR3 runs to 14 residues. The ends were cut back, 0 bases at V and 4 bases at J, with 10 bases in the middle. Germline loops: CDR1 MNHEY, CDR2 SVGEGT. CDR3 sequence (DNA): TGTGCCAGCAGTTACTCGACAGGTGGTTACGAGCAGTACTTC. Protein: CASSYSTGGYEQYF.